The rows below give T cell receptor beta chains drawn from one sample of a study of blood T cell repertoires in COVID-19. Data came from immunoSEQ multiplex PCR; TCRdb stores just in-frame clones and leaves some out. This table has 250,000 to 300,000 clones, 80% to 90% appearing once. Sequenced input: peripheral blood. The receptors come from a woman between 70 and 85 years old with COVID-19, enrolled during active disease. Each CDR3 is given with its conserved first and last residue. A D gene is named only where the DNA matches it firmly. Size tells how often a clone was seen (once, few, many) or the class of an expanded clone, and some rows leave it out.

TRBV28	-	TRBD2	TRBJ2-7	TGTGCCAGCCTCCTAGCGGGGGGTAACTACGAGCAGTACTTC	CASLLAGGNYEQYF
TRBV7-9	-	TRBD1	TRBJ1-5	TGTGCCAGCAGCTTGGACAGGGATCAGCCCCAGCATTTT	CASSLDRDQPQHF
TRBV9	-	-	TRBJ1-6	TGTGCCAGCAGCGGCAGGATGGGTTATAATTCACCCCTCCACTTT	CASSGRMGYNSPLHF
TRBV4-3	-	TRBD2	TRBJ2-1	TGCGCCAGCAGCCAACGAAACGGGGGGGGTGAGCAGTTCTTC	CASSQRNGGGEQFF
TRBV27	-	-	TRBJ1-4	TGTGCCAGCAGGCGGGGATCGGAAAAACTGTTTTTT	CASRRGSEKLFF
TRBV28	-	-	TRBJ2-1	TGTGCCAGCAGTTCCCCGGGGAATCTAGGGTACAATGAGCAGTTCTTC	CASSSPGNLGYNEQFF
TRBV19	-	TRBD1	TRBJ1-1	TGTGCCAGTAGTACCGGACAGGGACGAACTGAAGCTTTCTTT	CASSTGQGRTEAFF
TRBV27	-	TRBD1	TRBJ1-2	TGTGCCAGCAGTCCGAATCTTTTTGTGGACAGGGTGGGCGGCTACACCTTC	CASSPNLFVDRVGGYTF
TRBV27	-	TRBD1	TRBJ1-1	TGTGCCAGCAGTTTCCTACCGGGACAGGGGGTCACTGAAGCTTTCTTT	CASSFLPGQGVTEAFF
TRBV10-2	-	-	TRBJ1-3	TGCGCCAGCACGATAGGGGACACCATATATTTT	CASTIGDTIYF
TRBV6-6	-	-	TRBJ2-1	TGTGCCAGCAGCCTTAGAGACACTGAGTTCTTC	CASSLRDTEFF
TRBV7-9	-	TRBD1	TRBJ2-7	TGTGCCAGCAGCTCACCGGGACAGACCTCCTACGAGCAGTACTTC	CASSSPGQTSYEQYF
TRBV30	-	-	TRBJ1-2	TGTGCCTGGAGTAAGAGCCATAACTATGGCTACACCTTC	CAWSKSHNYGYTF
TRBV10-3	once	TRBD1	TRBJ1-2	TGTGCCATCAGTGACAGGGGGCGGTCCGACTATGGCTACACCTTC	CAISDRGRSDYGYTF
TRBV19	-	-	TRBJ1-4	TGTGCCAGTAGTATCTTTCCTTCCCCTGGAGTCGAAAAACTGTTTTTT	CASSIFPSPGVEKLFF
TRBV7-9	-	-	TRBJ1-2	TGTGCCAGCAGCCACTCGATGGGCTACACCTTC	CASSHSMGYTF
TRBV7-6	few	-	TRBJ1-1	TGTGCCAGCAGCTCAGGAGGGGCGTTGAACACTGAAGCTTTCTTT	CASSSGGALNTEAFF
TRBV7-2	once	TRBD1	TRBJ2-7	TGTGCCAGCAGCGGACAGGGTGGGGGGTACGAGCAGTACTTC	CASSGQGGGYEQYF
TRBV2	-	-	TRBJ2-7	TGTGCCAGCAACCCCCTCCGGGACTCATACTACGAGCAGTACTTC	CASNPLRDSYYEQYF
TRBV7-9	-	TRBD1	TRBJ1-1	TGTGCCAGCCTCGGGACAGGGACCACTGAAGCTTTCTTT	CASLGTGTTEAFF
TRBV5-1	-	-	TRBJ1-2	TGCGCCAGCAGCTTTCTCCCGGACAGCTCGATATATGGCTACACCTTC	CASSFLPDSSIYGYTF